Below, 9 T cell receptor beta chains from the same sample are listed, as sequenced in a study of tumor-infiltrating lymphocytes in primary liver carcinoma. Reverse transcription of 500 ng total RNA with a constant-region primer produced TCR beta cDNA. Three rounds of nested multiplex PCR with slightly modified ARM-PCR produced TCR beta libraries. The opening two PCR rounds, ten to eleven cycles each, paired TRBV1-TRBV30 forward primers with a C-beta reverse primer. TCRdb called the multiplex PCR reads again in MiXCR, with one record for every CDR3 protein. This sample has about 70,000 distinct CDR3 sequences, with 55% to 75% found just once. Co-extraction of RNA and DNA was performed on roughly 17-32 mg of unsorted bulk tissue. What was sequenced was liver tumor tissue from sampling region 4. Noted subset: tumor region T4, right-lateral pole. These TCRs come from a man aged 35 to 55 with primary liver carcinoma and hepatitis B virus infection.

As for this clonotype: A much larger clone differs from this one at a single base, so this may be a read error. CDR3 nucleotides: TGTGCCAGCAGCGCCCGGACAGGGGGGAACACCTGGGAGCTGTTTTTT. It codes for CASSARTGGNTWELFF. V is TRBV7-9 and J is TRBJ2-2; 10 positions agree with TRBD1. CDR3 length: 16 amino acids. CDR1 and CDR2 (germline): SEHNR, FQNEAQ (reference sequence).

The chain joins TRBV20-1 to TRBJ1-1; D is ambiguous. From germline, CDR1 is DFQATT and CDR2 SNEGSKA (reference sequence). CDR3 length equals 12 residues. V dropped 3 bases and J dropped 3 bases, with 8 bases sitting between them. The CDR3 nucleotides are TGCAGTGCTAGTATCGGGGACACTGAAGCTTTCTTT. Its translation: CSASIGDTEAFF.

This clonotype was detected a few times. A much larger clone is a single base away; this may be a read error. This sequence joins TRBV6-6 and TRBJ2-1, with 11 bases that match TRBD2. CDR3 length equals 16 residues. Germline values: CDR1 MNHNY, CDR2 SVGAGI (reference sequence). The CDR3, as DNA: TGTGCCGGCAGGCAAGCCCTAGCGGGAGGAGTCAATGAGCAGTTCTTC. Protein product: CAGRQALAGGVNEQFF.

Worth noting for this clonotype: One end of the junction fails to match germline, which may point to a read error. The V and J genes are TRBV12-3 or TRBV12-4 and TRBJ1-5; TRBD1 might be the D (6 bases). The CDR3 is 13 residues long. CDR3 sequence reads: CAGSQQGGQPQHF. As DNA, the CDR3 is TGTGCCGGCAGCCAACAGGGTGGGCAACCCCAGCATTTT.

This clonotype was picked up a small number of times. Given a much more abundant clone one base away, this may be a read error. The V gene is TRBV5-8, the J gene TRBJ2-7, with D perhaps assigned TRBD1 or TRBD2 (5 bases each). Deletions cut 5 bases from V and 2 bases from J, with 11 bases between. Germline CDR1 reads SGHTS; CDR2 reads YDEGEE. The CDR3 consists of 13 residues. DNA of the CDR3: TGTGCCAGCAGGTCGGGACCGGCCTACGAGCAGTACTTC. Translating gives CASRSGPAYEQYF.

The chain's CDR3 is CASSDLGTGELFF. CDR3 sequence (DNA): TGTGCCAGCAGTGACTTGGGTACCGGGGAGCTGTTTTTT. The chain uses TRBV6-4 and TRBJ2-2; D call uncertain. The V end lost 1 base, the J end lost 5 bases, and 5 bases lay between the germline ends. CDR1 is MRHNA and CDR2 is SNTAGT in the germline V gene. The CDR3 totals 13 residues.

Concerning this clonotype: Since a much larger clone is just one base distant, this may be a read error. The V and J genes are TRBV28 and TRBJ1-1, with unresolved D. The CDR3 extends over 13 amino acids. Germline CDR1 and CDR2: MDHEN and SYDVKM. Trimming stripped 3 bases from V and 6 bases from J, with 11 bases between. The CDR3 nucleotides are TGTGCCAGCAGTTTGGATAAGGAGGCTGAAGCTTTCTTT. Translation gives CASSLDKEAEAFF.

This clonotype has only one observation. This is likely a read error, given that the CDR3 carries no conserved phenylalanine or tryptophan at its end. The chain recombines TRBV19 with TRBJ2-5, with D maybe TRBD2 (6 bases). Trimming took 5 bases from V and 5 from J, leaving 9 bases between them. CDR1 is LNHDA, CDR2 SQIVND, per germline (reference sequence). There are 12 residues in the CDR3. The CDR3 DNA reads as TGTGCCAGTAGTGCACGGGGGGAGACCCAGTACCTC. It translates to CASSARGETQYL.

On this clonotype: The junction and the germline gene differ at one end; a read error may be behind it. This rearrangement joins TRBV14 to TRBJ1-2; D uncertain. The CDR3 contains 14 residues. CDR1 is SGHDN, CDR2 FVKESK, per germline. The DNA of the CDR3 is TGTGCCAGCGGCCAAGTCGGGGATGACTATGGCTACACCTTC. Protein sequence: CASGQVGDDYGYTF.